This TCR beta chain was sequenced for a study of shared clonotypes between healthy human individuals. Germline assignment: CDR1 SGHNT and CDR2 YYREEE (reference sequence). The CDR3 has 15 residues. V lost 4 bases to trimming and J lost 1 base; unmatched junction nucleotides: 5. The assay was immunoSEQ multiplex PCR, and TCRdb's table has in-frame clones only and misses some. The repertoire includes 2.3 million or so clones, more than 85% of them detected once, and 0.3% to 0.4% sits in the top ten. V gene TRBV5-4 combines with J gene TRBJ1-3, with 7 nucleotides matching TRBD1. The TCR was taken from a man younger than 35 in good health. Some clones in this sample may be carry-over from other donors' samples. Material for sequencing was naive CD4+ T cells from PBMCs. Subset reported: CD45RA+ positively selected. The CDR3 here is CASSVGTDSGNTIYF. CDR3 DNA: TGTGCCAGCAGCGTAGGGACAGATTCTGGAAACACCATATATTTT. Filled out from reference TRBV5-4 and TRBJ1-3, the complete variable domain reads ETGVTQSPTHLIKTRGQQVTLRCSSQSGHNTVSWYQQALGQGPQFIFQYYREEENGRGNFPPRFSGLQFPNYSSELNVNALELDDSALYLCASSVGTDSGNTIYFGEGSWLTVV.